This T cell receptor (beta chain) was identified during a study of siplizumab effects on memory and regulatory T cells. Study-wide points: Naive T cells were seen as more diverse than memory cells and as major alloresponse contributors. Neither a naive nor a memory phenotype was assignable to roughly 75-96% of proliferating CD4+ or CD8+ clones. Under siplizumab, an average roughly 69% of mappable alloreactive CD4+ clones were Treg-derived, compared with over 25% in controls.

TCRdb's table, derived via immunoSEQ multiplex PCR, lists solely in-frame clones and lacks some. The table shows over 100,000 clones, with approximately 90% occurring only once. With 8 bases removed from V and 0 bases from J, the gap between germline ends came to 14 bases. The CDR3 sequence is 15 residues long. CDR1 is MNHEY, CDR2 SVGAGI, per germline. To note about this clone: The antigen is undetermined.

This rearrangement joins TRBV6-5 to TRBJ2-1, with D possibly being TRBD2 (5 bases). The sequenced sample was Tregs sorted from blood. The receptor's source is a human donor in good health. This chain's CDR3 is CASAPIAGSYNEQFF. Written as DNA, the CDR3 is TGTGCCAGCGCCCCCATCGCGGGCTCCTACAATGAGCAGTTCTTC.